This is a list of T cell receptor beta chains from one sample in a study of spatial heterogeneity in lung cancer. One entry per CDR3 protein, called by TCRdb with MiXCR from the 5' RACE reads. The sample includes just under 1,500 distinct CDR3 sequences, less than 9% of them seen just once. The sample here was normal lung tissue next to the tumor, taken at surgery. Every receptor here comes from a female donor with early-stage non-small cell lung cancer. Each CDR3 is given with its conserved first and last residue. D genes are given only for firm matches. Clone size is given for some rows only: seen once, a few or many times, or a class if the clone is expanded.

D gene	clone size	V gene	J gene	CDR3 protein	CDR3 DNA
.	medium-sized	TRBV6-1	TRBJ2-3	CASTEILWDTQYF	TGTGCCAGCACGGAAATCCTATGGGATACGCAGTATTTT
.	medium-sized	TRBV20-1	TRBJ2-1	CSARGRSGPSYNEQFF	TGCAGTGCTAGAGGGCGGTCCGGACCCTCCTACAATGAGCAGTTCTTC
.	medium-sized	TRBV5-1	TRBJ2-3	CASTWGANHDDTQYF	TGCGCCAGCACTTGGGGAGCGAACCATGACGATACGCAGTATTTT
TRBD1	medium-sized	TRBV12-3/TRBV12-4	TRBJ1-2	CASSPTGSGYTF	TGTGCCAGCAGCCCGACAGGGAGCGGCTACACCTTC
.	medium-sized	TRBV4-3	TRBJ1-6	CASSQDSGEGSPLHF	TGCGCCAGCAGCCAAGATAGCGGGGAGGGTTCACCCCTCCACTTT
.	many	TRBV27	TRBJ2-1	CASSTFLGAGNEQFF	TGTGCCAGCAGTACATTCCTAGGGGCGGGCAATGAGCAGTTCTTC
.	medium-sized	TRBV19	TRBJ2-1	CASSISVEFNEQFF	TGTGCCAGTAGTATCTCGGTGGAATTCAATGAGCAGTTCTTC
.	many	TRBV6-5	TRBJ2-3	CASSYSRGATDTQYF	TGTGCCAGCAGTTACTCACGGGGTGCGACAGATACGCAGTATTTT
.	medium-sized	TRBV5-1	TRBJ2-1	CASSLGPTREKYNEQFF	TGCGCCAGCAGCTTGGGGCCAACTAGAGAGAAGTACAATGAGCAGTTCTTC
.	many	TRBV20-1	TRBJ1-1	CSAARGGTEAFF	TGCAGTGCGGCGCGGGGGGGCACTGAAGCTTTCTTT
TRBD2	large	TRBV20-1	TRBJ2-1	CSATGTRINNEQFF	TGCAGTGCCACCGGGACTAGAATTAACAATGAGCAGTTCTTC
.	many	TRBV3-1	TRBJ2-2	CASSLVRGTGELFF	TGTGCCAGCAGCCTTGTCCGGGGCACCGGGGAGCTGTTTTTT
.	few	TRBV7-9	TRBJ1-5	CASSRGGGHQPQHF	TGTGCCAGCAGCCGAGGCGGGGGGCATCAGCCCCAGCATTTT
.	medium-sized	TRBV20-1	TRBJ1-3	CSATLSSSGNTIYF	TGCAGTGCTACTCTCAGCAGCTCTGGAAACACCATATATTTT
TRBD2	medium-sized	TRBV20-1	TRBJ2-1	CSAMLSGGQNNEQFF	TGCAGTGCTATGCTAAGCGGGGGGCAAAACAATGAGCAGTTCTTC
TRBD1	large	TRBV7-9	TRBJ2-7	CASSGDRGSYEQYF	TGTGCCAGCAGCGGGGACAGGGGGTCCTACGAGCAGTACTTC
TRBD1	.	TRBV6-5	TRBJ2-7	CASSPQPGQGRDEQYF	TGTGCCAGCAGTCCACAACCGGGACAGGGTCGAGACGAGCAGTACTTC
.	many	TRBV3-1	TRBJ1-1	CASSKGRRAFF	TGTGCCAGCAGCAAAGGAAGGAGAGCTTTCTTT
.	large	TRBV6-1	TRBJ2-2	CASALLAQNTGELFF	TGTGCCAGCGCCCTCTTGGCACAGAACACCGGGGAGCTGTTTTTT
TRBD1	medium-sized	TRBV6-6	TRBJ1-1	CASSSPRDRGLIGTEAFF	TGTGCCAGCAGTTCACCCCGGGACAGGGGACTGATAGGGACTGAAGCTTTCTTT
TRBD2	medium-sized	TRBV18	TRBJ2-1	CASSPRLAGEGNEQFF	TGTGCCAGCTCACCACGGCTGGCGGGAGAGGGCAATGAGCAGTTCTTC
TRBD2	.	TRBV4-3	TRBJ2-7	CASSHSGTSGYEQYF	TGCGCCAGCAGCCACTCCGGGACTAGCGGCTACGAGCAGTACTTC
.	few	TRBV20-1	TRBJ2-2	CSARPDTGELFF	TGCAGTGCTAGACCTGACACCGGGGAGCTGTTTTTT
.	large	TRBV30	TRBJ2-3	CAWNLRPSDTQYF	TGTGCCTGGAACCTTCGCCCGTCAGATACGCAGTATTTT
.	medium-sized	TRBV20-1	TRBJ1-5	CSASSGPYSNQPQHF	TGCAGTGCTAGTTCCGGCCCGTATAGCAATCAGCCCCAGCATTTT
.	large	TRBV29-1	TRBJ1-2	CSVRGLDGYTF	TGCAGCGTGAGGGGTCTCGATGGCTACACCTTC
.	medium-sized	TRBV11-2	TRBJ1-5	CASSPVGGVQPQHF	TGTGCCAGCAGCCCCGTGGGGGGTGTGCAGCCCCAGCATTTT
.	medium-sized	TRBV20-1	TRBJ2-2	CSARDQRESTGELFF	TGCAGTGCTAGAGATCAACGGGAGAGCACCGGGGAGCTGTTTTTT
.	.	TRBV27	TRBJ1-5	CASRVLVLSNQPQHF	TGTGCCAGCAGGGTCTTGGTTCTCTCAAATCAGCCCCAGCATTTT
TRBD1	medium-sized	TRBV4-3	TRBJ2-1	CASSQVTGGRNEQFF	TGCGCCAGCAGCCAAGTGACAGGGGGCCGCAATGAGCAGTTCTTC
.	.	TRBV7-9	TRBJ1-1	CASSLLMNTEAFF	TGTGCCAGCAGCTTACTGATGAACACTGAAGCTTTCTTT
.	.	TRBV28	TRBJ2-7	CASSLLDSYEQYF	TGTGCCAGCAGTTTATTAGACTCCTACGAGCAGTACTTC
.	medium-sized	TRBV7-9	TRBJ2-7	CASSETWGEQYF	TGTGCCAGCAGCGAGACGTGGGGCGAGCAGTACTTC
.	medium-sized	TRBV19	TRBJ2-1	CASSRGRYNEQFF	TGTGCCAGTAGTAGGGGGCGCTACAATGAGCAGTTCTTC
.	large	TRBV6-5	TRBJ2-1	CASSFGLPSYNEQFF	TGTGCCAGCAGTTTTGGACTACCTTCCTACAATGAGCAGTTCTTC
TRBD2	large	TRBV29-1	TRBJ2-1	CSVERLAGHEQFF	TGCAGCGTTGAACGCCTAGCGGGGCATGAGCAGTTCTTC
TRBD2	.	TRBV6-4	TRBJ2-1	CASSPTGGSYNEQFF	TGTGCCAGCAGCCCCACGGGGGGCTCCTACAATGAGCAGTTCTTC
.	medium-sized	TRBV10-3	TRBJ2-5	CAISEDLSSSETQYF	TGTGCCATCAGTGAGGACCTTTCTAGCAGTGAGACCCAGTACTTC
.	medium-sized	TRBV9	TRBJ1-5	CASSVDSYQPQHF	TGTGCCAGCAGCGTTGACAGCTATCAGCCCCAGCATTTT
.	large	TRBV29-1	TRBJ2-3	CSVDVGAMNTQYF	TGCAGCGTTGATGTGGGGGCTATGAATACGCAGTATTTT
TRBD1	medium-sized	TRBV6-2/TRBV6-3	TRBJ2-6	CASSWDSVSGANVLTF	TGTGCCAGCAGTTGGGACAGCGTCTCTGGGGCCAACGTCCTGACTTTC
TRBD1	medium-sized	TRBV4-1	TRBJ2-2	CASSHSQGAVGELFF	TGCGCCAGCAGCCACAGTCAGGGGGCGGTCGGGGAGCTGTTTTTT
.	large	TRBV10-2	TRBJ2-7	CASRRGYEQYF	TGCGCCAGCCGGCGGGGTTACGAGCAGTACTTC
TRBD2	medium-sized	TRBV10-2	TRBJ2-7	CASSPASGGEYF	TGCGCCAGCAGCCCCGCTAGCGGGGGAGAGTACTTC
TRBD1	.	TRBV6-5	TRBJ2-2	CANSSTGGGGELFF	TGTGCCAACAGTTCGACAGGGGGTGGCGGGGAGCTGTTTTTT
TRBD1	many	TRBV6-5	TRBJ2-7	CASSYGQTGVEQYF	TGTGCCAGCAGTTACGGCCAAACAGGGGTCGAGCAGTACTTC
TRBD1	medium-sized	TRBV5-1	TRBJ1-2	CASSSTEGAYTF	TGCGCCAGCAGCTCTACGGAGGGGGCGTACACCTTC
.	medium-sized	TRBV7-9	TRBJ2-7	CASSPGFEQYF	TGTGCCAGCAGCCCAGGCTTCGAGCAGTACTTC
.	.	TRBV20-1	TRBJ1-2	CSARDLRIGPSYGYTF	TGCAGTGCTAGAGACCTTAGGATAGGACCCTCGTATGGCTACACCTTC
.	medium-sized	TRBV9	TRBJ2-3	CASSVGHGSTDTQYF	TGTGCCAGCAGCGTAGGACACGGGAGCACAGATACGCAGTATTTT
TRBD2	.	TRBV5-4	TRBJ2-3	CASQERGQGDTQYF	TGTGCCAGCCAAGAGCGGGGGCAGGGAGATACGCAGTATTTT
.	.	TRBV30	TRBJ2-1	CAWSVPYYNEQFF	TGTGCCTGGAGTGTACCTTACTACAATGAGCAGTTCTTC